Below, one TCR beta chain is given with its context. V was clipped by 5 bases and J by 4 bases, with 14 bases between them. This CDR3 comprises 14 residues. Germline lookup yields CDR1 SGHVS and CDR2 FQNEAQ. The record originates from a study of shared clonotypes between healthy human individuals. In the source study's methods: Filtering differed, since immunoSEQ gave only junction sequences and no quality scores. Sequenced by immunoSEQ multiplex PCR; TCRdb stores in-frame clones only, minus some. D and trimming come from the DNA, and the V and J calls and clone size come from that table. The sample consists of under 600,000 clones, about 80% of them appearing once.

The genes are TRBV7-8 and TRBJ1-1; the D is unclear. This sequence was found in a woman aged 40 to 50 in good health. Some clones in this sample may be carry-over from other donors' samples. Sequencing was done on a sample of PBMCs. CDR3 nucleotide sequence: TGTGCCAGCAGCGAAGGTACAATGGGCACTGAAGCTTTCTTT. Residues: CASSEGTMGTEAFF.